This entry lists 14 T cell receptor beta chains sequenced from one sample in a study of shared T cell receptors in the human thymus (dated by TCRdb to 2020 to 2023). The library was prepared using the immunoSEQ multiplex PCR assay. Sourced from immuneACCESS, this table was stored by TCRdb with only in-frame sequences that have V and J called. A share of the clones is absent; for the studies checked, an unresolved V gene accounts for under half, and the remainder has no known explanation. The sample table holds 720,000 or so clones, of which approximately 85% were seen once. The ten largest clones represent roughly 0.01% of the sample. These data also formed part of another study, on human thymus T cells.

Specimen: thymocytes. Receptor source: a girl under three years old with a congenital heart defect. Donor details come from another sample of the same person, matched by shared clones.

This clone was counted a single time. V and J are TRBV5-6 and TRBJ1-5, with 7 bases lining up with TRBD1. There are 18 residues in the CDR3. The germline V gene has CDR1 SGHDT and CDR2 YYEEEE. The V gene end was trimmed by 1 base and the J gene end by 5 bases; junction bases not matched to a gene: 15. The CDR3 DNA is TGTGCCAGCAGCTTGCGCTTTTCTTTAGGGGGCAAGGATCAGCCCCAGCATTTT. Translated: CASSLRFSLGGKDQPQHF. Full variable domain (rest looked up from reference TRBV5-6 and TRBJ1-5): DAGVTQSPTHLIKTRGQQVTLRCSPKSGHDTVSWYQQALGQGPQFIFQYYEEEERQRGNFPDRFSGHQFPNYSSELNVNALLLGDSALYLCASSLRFSLGGKDQPQHFGDGTRLSIL.

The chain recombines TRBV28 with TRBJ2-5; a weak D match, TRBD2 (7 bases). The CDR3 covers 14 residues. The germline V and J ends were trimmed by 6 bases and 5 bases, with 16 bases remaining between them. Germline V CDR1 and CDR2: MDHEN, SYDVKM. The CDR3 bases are TGTGCCAGCAGGGAGGGGGGGGGTCCGGAGACCCAGTACTTC. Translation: CASREGGGPETQYF.

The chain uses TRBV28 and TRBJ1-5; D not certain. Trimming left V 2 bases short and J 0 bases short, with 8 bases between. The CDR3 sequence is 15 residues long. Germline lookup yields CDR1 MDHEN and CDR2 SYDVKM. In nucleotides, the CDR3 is TGTGCCAGCAGTTTACAGGCCTATAGCAATCAGCCCCAGCATTTT. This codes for CASSLQAYSNQPQHF.

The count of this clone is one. The CDR3 nucleotides are TGCGCCAGCAGCTTGTTCCCCGGAGGTAACTATGGCTACACCTTC. It codes for CASSLFPGGNYGYTF. The gene calls are TRBV5-1 and TRBJ1-2; D unclear. CDR3 length equals 15 residues. Germline loops: CDR1 SGHRS, CDR2 YFSETQ. Trimming stripped 1 base from V and 1 base from J, with 11 bases between.

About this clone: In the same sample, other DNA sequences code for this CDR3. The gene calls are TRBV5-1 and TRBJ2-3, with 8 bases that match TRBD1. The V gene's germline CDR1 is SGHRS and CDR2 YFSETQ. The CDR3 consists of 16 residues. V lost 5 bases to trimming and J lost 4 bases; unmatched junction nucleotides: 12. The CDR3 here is CASSAHGTGEADTQYF. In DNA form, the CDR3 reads TGCGCCAGCAGTGCACACGGGACAGGTGAGGCAGATACGCAGTATTTT.

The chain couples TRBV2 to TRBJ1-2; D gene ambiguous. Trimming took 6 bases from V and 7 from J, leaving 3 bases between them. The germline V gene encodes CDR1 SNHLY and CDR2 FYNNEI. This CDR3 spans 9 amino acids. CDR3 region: CASRAGYTF. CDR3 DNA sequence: TGTGCCAGCAGGGCTGGCTACACCTTC.

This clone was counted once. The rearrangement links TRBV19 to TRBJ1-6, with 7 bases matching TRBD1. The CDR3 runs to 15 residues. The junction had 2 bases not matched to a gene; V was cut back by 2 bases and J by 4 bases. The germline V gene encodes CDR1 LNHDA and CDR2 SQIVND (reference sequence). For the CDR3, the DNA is TGTGCCAGTAGTATATGGGACAGATATAATTCACCCCTCCACTTT. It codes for CASSIWDRYNSPLHF.

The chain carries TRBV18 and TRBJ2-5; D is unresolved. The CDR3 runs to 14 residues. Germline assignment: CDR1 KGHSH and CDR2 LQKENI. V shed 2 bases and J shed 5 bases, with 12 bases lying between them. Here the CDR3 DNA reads TGTGCCAGCTCACCAGGAGTCCGGGTTGAGACCCAGTACTTC. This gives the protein CASSPGVRVETQYF.

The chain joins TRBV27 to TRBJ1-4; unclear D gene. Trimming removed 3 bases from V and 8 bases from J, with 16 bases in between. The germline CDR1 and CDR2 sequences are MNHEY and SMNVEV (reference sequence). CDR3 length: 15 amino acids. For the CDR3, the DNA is TGTGCCAGCAGTTTGTTCCCTTCGAGGAAGGAAAAACTGTTTTTT. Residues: CASSLFPSRKEKLFF.

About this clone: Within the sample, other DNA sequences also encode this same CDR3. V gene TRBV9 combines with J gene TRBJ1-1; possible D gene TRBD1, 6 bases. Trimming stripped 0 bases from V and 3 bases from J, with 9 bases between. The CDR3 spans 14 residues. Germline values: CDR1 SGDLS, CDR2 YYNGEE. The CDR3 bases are TGTGCCAGCAGCGTAGAGGGGGGGGACACTGAAGCTTTCTTT. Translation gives CASSVEGGDTEAFF.

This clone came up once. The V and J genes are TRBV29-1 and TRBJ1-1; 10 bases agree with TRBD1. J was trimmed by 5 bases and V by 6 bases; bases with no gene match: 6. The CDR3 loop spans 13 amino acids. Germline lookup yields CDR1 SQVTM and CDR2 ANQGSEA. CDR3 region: CSVGQGGLTEAFF. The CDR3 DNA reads TGCAGCGTCGGACAGGGGGGGTTGACTGAAGCTTTCTTT. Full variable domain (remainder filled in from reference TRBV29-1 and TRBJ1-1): SAVISQKPSRDICQRGTSLTIQCQVDSQVTMMFWYRQQPGQSLTLIATANQGSEATYESGFVIDKFPISRPNLTFSTLTVSNMSPEDSSIYLCSVGQGGLTEAFFGQGTRLTVV.

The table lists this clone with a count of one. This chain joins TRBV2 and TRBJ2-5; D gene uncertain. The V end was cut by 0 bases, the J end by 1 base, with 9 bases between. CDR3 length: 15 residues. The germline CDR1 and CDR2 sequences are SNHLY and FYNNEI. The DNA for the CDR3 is TGTGCCAGCAGTGAAGCGCTCTACTGCCAAGAGACCCAGTACTTC. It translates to CASSEALYCQETQYF.

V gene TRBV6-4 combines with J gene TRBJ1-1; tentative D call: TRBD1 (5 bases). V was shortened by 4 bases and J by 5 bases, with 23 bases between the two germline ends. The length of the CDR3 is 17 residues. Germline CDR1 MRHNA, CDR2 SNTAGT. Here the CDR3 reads CASSAPRATGLETEAFF. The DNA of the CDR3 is TGTGCCAGCAGTGCTCCTCGAGCAACAGGTCTCGAGACTGAAGCTTTCTTT.

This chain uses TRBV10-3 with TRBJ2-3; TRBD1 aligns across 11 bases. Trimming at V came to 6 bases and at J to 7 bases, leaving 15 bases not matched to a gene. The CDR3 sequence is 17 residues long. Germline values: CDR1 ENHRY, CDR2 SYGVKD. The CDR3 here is CAIRGDRGSQRVNTQYF. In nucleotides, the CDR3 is TGTGCCATCAGGGGGGACAGGGGGTCCCAAAGGGTGAATACGCAGTATTTT.